This T cell receptor (beta chain) was recovered during a study of T cell responses to AZD1222 COVID-19 vaccine. Overall study: Second-dose timings of about 4 or about 12 weeks were pooled.

General study points: Clonal diversity may have been underestimated in mostly white British donors. Nearly half of unique spike-specific TCRs reportedly avoided B.1.351 and B.1.1.7 mutated regions.

On this clone itself: Its specificity is not known.

The trim removed 2 bases at V and 8 bases at J, leaving 6 bases unmatched. Germline-derived CDR1 and CDR2 are MNHEY and SVGAGI. The CDR3 runs 15 residues. This table comes from immunoSEQ multiplex PCR, and its TCRdb copy is limited to in-frame clones, with some not included. The sample carries some 88,000 clones, around 92% recorded once. The source material was peripheral blood, sampled on day 0 of AZD1222 vaccination. The receptor was derived from an adult in good health. The V and J genes are TRBV6-5 and TRBJ1-4; 9 nucleotides align to TRBD1. The CDR3: CASSYGTGKGEKLFF. The CDR3 nucleotides read TGTGCCAGCAGTTACGGGACAGGGAAGGGAGAAAAACTGTTTTTT.